This T cell receptor (beta chain) was captured by sequencing in a study of human T cells and chemical hapten exposure. From the RACE reads, TCRdb called clonotypes with MiXCR, one entry per CDR3 protein. The sample has around 35,000 distinct CDR3 sequences; less than 5.5% are singletons. Time point specified: healthy volunteer bleed at 6 weeks. The template was total RNA from unfractionated whole blood. The V end was cut by 5 bases, the J end by 1 base, with 5 bases between. The CDR3 is made up of 11 amino acids. CDR1 SQVTM and CDR2 ANQGSEA come from the germline V gene. The origin of this receptor is a human donor in good health. Some clones in this sample may be carry-over from other donors' samples. J is TRBJ1-2 and V is TRBV29-1; no reliable D call. The specimen was whole blood. The CDR3 sequence: CSVTSNYGYTF. The CDR3 DNA sequence: TGCAGCGTTACAAGTAACTATGGCTACACCTTC.